The clone carrying this T cell receptor (beta chain) appeared a single time. Treatment denoted: around 19 received Ad26.COV2.S at low or high dose, single or two shots; five or six received placebo; per-sample allocation not given. Day 63 following the first vaccine or placebo injection was when the samples were taken. Participants' vaccine, an Ad26 vector, delivered Wuhan-strain SARS-CoV-2 spike. Some clones are missing from TCRdb's copy, which holds only in-frame ones; the method was immunoSEQ multiplex PCR. The top ten hold less than 4.5% of the sample, which has fewer than 500,000 clones, 90% seen once. The data are from a study of Ad26.COV2.S vaccination and SARS-CoV-2 variants. Germline loops: CDR1 SGHRS, CDR2 YFSETQ. Trimming cost V 3 bases and J 1 base, with 9 bases left between them. The CDR3 sequence is 14 residues long.

Sequenced material: peripheral blood, taken in a trial of Ad26.COV2.S vaccine versus placebo. The chain is built from TRBV5-1 and TRBJ2-3; D is unresolved. The clonotype was recovered from a person between 18 and 65 years old who received the Ad26.COV2.S COVID-19 vaccine or a placebo. The CDR3 sequence: CASSYFRRTDTQYF. The CDR3 DNA sequence: TGCGCCAGCAGCTACTTCAGACGCACAGATACGCAGTATTTT.